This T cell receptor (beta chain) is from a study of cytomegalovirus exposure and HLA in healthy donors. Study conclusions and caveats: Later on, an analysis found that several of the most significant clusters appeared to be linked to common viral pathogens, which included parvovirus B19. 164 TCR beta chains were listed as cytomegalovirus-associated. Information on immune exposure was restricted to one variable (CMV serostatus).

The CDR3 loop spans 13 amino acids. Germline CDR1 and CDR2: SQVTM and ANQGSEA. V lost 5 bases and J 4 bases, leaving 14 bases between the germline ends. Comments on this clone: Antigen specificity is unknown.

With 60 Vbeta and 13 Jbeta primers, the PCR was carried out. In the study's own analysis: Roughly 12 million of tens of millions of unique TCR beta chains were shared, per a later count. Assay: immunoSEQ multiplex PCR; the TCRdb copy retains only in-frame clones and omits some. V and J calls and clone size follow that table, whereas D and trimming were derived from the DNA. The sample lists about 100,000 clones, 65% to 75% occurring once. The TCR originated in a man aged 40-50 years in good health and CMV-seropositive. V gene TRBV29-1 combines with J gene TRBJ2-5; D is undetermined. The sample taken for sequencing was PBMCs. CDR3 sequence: CSVLQQLAETQYF. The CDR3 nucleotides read TGCAGCGTTTTACAACAGCTGGCAGAGACCCAGTACTTC.